The 26 T cell receptor beta chains listed next were all sequenced from one sample in a study of vaccination effects on CD4 cells after COVID-19. With around ten days of culture completed, CD4+ T cells were isolated. These TCRs' antigens remain unknown. Sequencing used immunoSEQ multiplex PCR; TCRdb keeps in-frame clones, though not all of them. The sample consists of around 30,000 clones, less than 85% of them appearing once. The sample consisted of CD4+ T cells from PBMCs cultured without peptide, taken before COVID-19 vaccination. The receptors come from a human donor who received a COVID-19 vaccine.

This clone was counted between two and nine times. The chain employs TRBV5-4 and TRBJ2-2; 7 nucleotides align to TRBD1. The CDR3 has 14 residues. Germline V lookup: CDR1 SGHNT, CDR2 YYREEE (reference sequence). The junction had 3 bases not matched to a gene; V was cut back by 3 bases and J by 4 bases. Here the CDR3 DNA reads TGTGCCAGCAGCTACAGGGGCAGCACCGGGGAGCTGTTTTTT. Translated, it gives CASSYRGSTGELFF.

The rearrangement joins TRBV6-2 or TRBV6-3 to TRBJ1-3, with a possible D match to TRBD1 (5 bases). V lost 3 bases and J 11 bases, leaving 17 bases between the germline ends. The germline V gene has CDR1 MNHEY and CDR2 SVGEGT. CDR3 length: 14 residues. This CDR3 reads CASSYSPPGRPIYF. CDR3 DNA sequence: TGTGCCAGCAGTTATTCGCCCCCGGGACGCCCCATATATTTT.

The J gene is TRBJ2-5, the V gene TRBV5-8; D is tentatively TRBD1 or TRBD2 (5 bases each). The germline CDR1 and CDR2 sequences are SGHTS and YDEGEE. The germline V and J ends were trimmed by 0 bases and 7 bases, with 16 bases remaining between them. The CDR3 length is 15 residues. The CDR3 region has the DNA TGTGCCAGCAGCTTGGAATTTGGGGGTGCGGGGACCCAGTACTTC. Its translation is CASSLEFGGAGTQYF.

The V gene is TRBV11-2, the J gene TRBJ2-5, with TRBD2 as a possible D gene (5 bases). The CDR3 has 13 amino acids. Trimming shortened V by 7 bases and J by 5 bases, and 14 bases separated the two germline ends. Germline V gene sequence: CDR1 SGHAT, CDR2 FQNNGV. The CDR3 sequence: CASNSGMRETQYF. Here the CDR3 DNA reads TGTGCCAGCAACTCGGGGATGAGGGAGACCCAGTACTTC.

This clone was seen once. V and J are TRBV12-5 and TRBJ2-7, with D unresolved. The CDR3 contains 15 residues. CDR1 and CDR2 (germline): LGHNT, FRNRAP. V was pared by 0 bases and J by 6 bases, with 15 bases between. The CDR3 DNA is TGTGCTAGTGGTTTGGTACCCCTCCCCCCCACCGAGCAGTACTTC. As protein: CASGLVPLPPTEQYF.

In regard to this clone: Other DNA sequences of this sample code for an identical CDR3. The V call is TRBV5-6, the J call TRBJ1-3; tentatively, D is TRBD1 (6 bases). The CDR3 extends over 14 amino acids. V lost 1 base and J 5 bases, leaving 10 bases between the germline ends. Germline assignment: CDR1 SGHDT and CDR2 YYEEEE. CDR3 loop: CASSLRRGRNTIYF. Written as DNA, the CDR3 is TGTGCCAGCAGCTTGCGCAGGGGACGAAACACCATATATTTT.

The chain couples TRBV9 to TRBJ2-3, with 11 bases that match TRBD2. Germline V gene sequence: CDR1 SGDLS, CDR2 YYNGEE. There are 17 residues in the CDR3. The V segment lost 1 base and the J segment 4 bases; nucleotides outside the gene matches: 8. The CDR3 loop reads CASSVTSGRSAADTQYF. CDR3 sequence (DNA): TGTGCCAGCAGCGTAACTAGCGGGAGATCGGCTGCAGATACGCAGTATTTT. Based on the CDR3 plus reference TRBV9 and TRBJ2-3, the full variable domain is DSGVTQTPKHLITATGQRVTLRCSPRSGDLSVYWYQQSLDQGLQFLIQYYNGEERAKGNILERFSAQQFPDLHSELNLSSLELGDSALYFCASSVTSGRSAADTQYFGPGTRLTVL.

The sample holds a few counts of this clone. This chain connects TRBV3-1 (or the pseudogene TRBV3-2) to TRBJ2-3, with D perhaps matching TRBD2 (6 bases). Per the germline V gene, CDR1 is LGHDT and CDR2 is YNNKEL (reference sequence). Between the trimmed V and J ends, which lost 4 bases and 0 bases, there was a span of 11 bases. This CDR3 is built from 15 residues. CDR3 in amino acids: CASSPTGTSTDTQYF. The CDR3 DNA sequence: TGTGCCAGCAGCCCAACTGGGACTAGCACAGATACGCAGTATTTT.

This clone was observed once. This rearrangement joins TRBV30 to TRBJ1-2; 7 positions match TRBD1. CDR3 size: 18 residues. Per the germline V gene, CDR1 is GTSNPN and CDR2 is SVGIG (reference sequence). With 1 base clipped from V and 5 bases from J, the junction kept 19 bases outside the gene matches. CDR3 in amino acids: CAWSGGPAFDRDGYGYTF. CDR3 bases: TGTGCCTGGAGTGGGGGTCCCGCTTTTGACAGGGACGGATATGGCTACACCTTC.

The chain joins TRBV19 to TRBJ1-5; maybe TRBD1 (6 bases). Trimming removed 5 bases at V and 3 bases at J, with 11 bases between. Germline CDR1 is LNHDA and CDR2 is SQIVND (reference sequence). CDR3 length equals 14 residues. The CDR3 DNA is TGTGCCAGTAGTCAAAGGGGGTTCAATCAGCCCCAGCATTTT. It translates to CASSQRGFNQPQHF. The whole variable domain, remainder taken from reference TRBV19 and TRBJ1-5, is DGGITQSPKYLFRKEGQNVTLSCEQNLNHDAMYWYRQDPGQGLRLIYYSQIVNDFQKGDIAEGYSVSREKKESFPLTVTSAQKNPTAFYLCASSQRGFNQPQHFGDGTRLSIL.

The chain uses TRBV19 and TRBJ1-2; 7 bases agree with TRBD1. V shed 8 bases, J shed 8 bases, and the junction held 11 bases outside the gene matches. This CDR3 comprises 13 residues. Germline lookup yields CDR1 LNHDA and CDR2 SQIVND (reference sequence). The CDR3: CASFTGAPSGYTF. CDR3 in DNA: TGTGCCAGTTTCACAGGGGCTCCCTCCGGCTACACCTTC.

The chain recombines TRBV27 with TRBJ1-2; tentative D call: TRBD1 (5 bases). The germline gives CDR1 MNHEY, CDR2 SMNVEV (reference sequence). There are 15 residues in the CDR3. The V end lost 6 bases, the J end lost 3 bases, and 17 bases lay between the germline ends. The CDR3 DNA reads as TGTGCCAGCAGGAAAGGGACGGACGGGTACTATGGCTACACCTTC. Encoded protein: CASRKGTDGYYGYTF.

This clone has more than one count but fewer than ten. The rearrangement links TRBV6-1 to TRBJ1-2; no definite D call. V shed 4 bases and J shed 0 bases, with 15 bases lying between them. The CDR3 extends over 16 amino acids. Germline CDR1 reads MNHNS; CDR2 reads SASEGT. The DNA of the CDR3 is TGTGCCAGCAGTGGGATTGTGAGGGCCCCTAACTATGGCTACACCTTC. As protein: CASSGIVRAPNYGYTF.

The rearrangement joins TRBV12-5 to TRBJ1-1; TRBD1 matches 7 bases. Unmatched junction bases numbered 8, after V lost 0 bases and J lost 7 bases. This CDR3 is built from 15 residues. CDR1 is LGHNT, CDR2 FRNRAP, per germline. CDR3 DNA: TGTGCTAGTGGTTTGGTATCAGGGGGAGGGGATGAAGCTTTCTTT. Translation: CASGLVSGGGDEAFF.

The V and J genes are TRBV7-7 and TRBJ2-3, with D possibly called TRBD1 or TRBD2 (5 bases each). CDR1 SSHAT and CDR2 FNYEAQ come from the germline V gene (reference sequence). The V and J ends lost 5 bases and 0 bases respectively, with 6 bases between them. The length of the CDR3 is 13 residues. CDR3 residues: CASSRDSTDTQYF. The CDR3 bases are TGTGCCAGCAGCAGGGACAGCACAGATACGCAGTATTTT.

The chain is built from TRBV15 and TRBJ1-1; D call uncertain. V was clipped by 1 base and J by 0 bases, with 15 bases between them. Germline V CDR1 and CDR2: LNHNV, YYDKDF (reference sequence). The CDR3 has 17 amino acids. The CDR3 bases are TGTGCCACCAGCAGAGTTCGTGGGATGGGAATGAACACTGAAGCTTTCTTT. Translation: CATSRVRGMGMNTEAFF.

This chain links TRBV10-3 with TRBJ1-1, with D possibly TRBD1 on 5 matching bases. Deletions cut 10 bases from V and 0 bases from J, with 24 bases between. The CDR3 covers 17 residues. Germline CDR1 and CDR2: ENHRY and SYGVKD. The CDR3 region has the DNA TGTGCCACCATTCGCTTGGGACGGAGGATAATGAACACTGAAGCTTTCTTT. Its protein product is CATIRLGRRIMNTEAFF.

The chain carries TRBV11-2 and TRBJ2-1, with D possibly matching TRBD1 (5 bases). Between the trimmed V and J ends, which lost 0 bases and 10 bases, there was a span of 7 bases. Germline V gives CDR1 SGHAT, CDR2 FQNNGV. CDR3 length: 12 residues. CDR3 protein: CASSLEKGEQFF. DNA for the CDR3: TGTGCCAGCAGCTTAGAAAAGGGGGAGCAGTTCTTC.

This clone was picked up a small number of times. The chain combines TRBV7-9 with TRBJ2-5, with D perhaps matching TRBD2 (5 bases). Per germline, CDR1 SEHNR and CDR2 FQNEAQ (reference sequence). With 0 bases removed from V and 4 bases from J, the gap between germline ends came to 15 bases. The CDR3 sequence is 16 residues long. The DNA of the CDR3 is TGTGCCAGCAGCTTAGCGTCCGGACTCGGATTAGAGACCCAGTACTTC. This codes for CASSLASGLGLETQYF. Complete variable domain (other parts from reference TRBV7-9 and TRBJ2-5): DTGVSQNPRHKITKRGQNVTFRCDPISEHNRLYWYRQTLGQGPEFLTYFQNEAQLEKSRLLSDRFSAERPKGSFSTLEIQRTEQGDSAMYLCASSLASGLGLETQYFGPGTRLLVL.

The chain employs TRBV7-8 and TRBJ1-6; D gene uncertain. V was clipped by 1 base and J by 7 bases, with 8 bases between them. The germline V gene has CDR1 SGHVS and CDR2 FQNEAQ. The CDR3 spans 14 residues. The CDR3 region has the DNA TGTGCCAGCAGCTTAGTTTCCGAAAATTCACCCCTCCACTTT. Amino acids: CASSLVSENSPLHF.

This clone occurred once. The chain is built from TRBV6-5 and TRBJ1-2; 10 bases map to TRBD1. The J segment lost 8 bases and the V segment lost 0 bases, leaving 9 bases of the junction unmatched. The CDR3 runs to 16 residues. CDR1 is MNHEY, CDR2 SVGAGI, per germline. CDR3 in amino acids: CASSYSGQGLRSGYTF. CDR3 DNA sequence: TGTGCCAGCAGTTACTCGGGACAGGGGCTGAGAAGCGGCTACACCTTC.

V usage is TRBV7-7 and J usage is TRBJ2-5; possibly TRBD2 for D (6 bases). The CDR3 spans 13 residues. Trimming took 10 bases from V and 1 from J, leaving 13 bases between them. CDR1 and CDR2 (germline): SSHAT, FNYEAQ (reference sequence). CDR3 loop: CATSRGAQETQYF. The CDR3 nucleotides read TGTGCCACCTCCCGCGGGGCCCAAGAGACCCAGTACTTC.

This clone was seen once. This chain connects TRBV29-1 to TRBJ2-1; TRBD2 matches 7 bases. After removal of 0 bases from V and 3 bases from J, the junction contained 14 bases not matched to a gene. The CDR3 sequence is 18 residues long. Germline V gives CDR1 SQVTM, CDR2 ANQGSEA. This CDR3 is CSVEDNVVGGGRYNEQFF. The CDR3 nucleotides are TGCAGCGTTGAAGATAATGTAGTTGGGGGGGGTCGCTACAATGAGCAGTTCTTC.

The chain has TRBV5-1 and TRBJ2-5; tentative D call: TRBD1 (8 bases). This CDR3 is built from 17 residues. Trimming removed 4 bases from V and 6 bases from J, with 25 bases in between. In germline, CDR1 is SGHRS, CDR2 YFSETQ. The DNA for the CDR3 is TGCGCCAGCAGCACCATCATAACGACAGGGGAGGGAAAGACCCAGTACTTC. As protein: CASSTIITTGEGKTQYF. Full variable domain (outside the CDR3, taken from reference TRBV5-1 and TRBJ2-5): KAGVTQTPRYLIKTRGQQVTLSCSPISGHRSVSWYQQTPGQGLQFLFEYFSETQRNKGNFPGRFSGRQFSNSRSEMNVSTLELGDSALYLCASSTIITTGEGKTQYFGPGTRLLVL.

V usage is TRBV23-1 and J usage is TRBJ1-5; D call uncertain. TRBV23-1 qualifies as an ORF whose function is uncertain. V was pared by 2 bases and J by 9 bases, with 11 bases between. The CDR3 has 13 residues. As DNA, the CDR3 is TGCGCCAGCAGTCAAAACCCGGGGAGGCCCCAGCATTTT. This codes for CASSQNPGRPQHF.

This clone was detected a few times. The V gene is TRBV5-1, the J gene TRBJ2-1; D is undetermined. This CDR3 has 13 residues. The germline V gene encodes CDR1 SGHRS and CDR2 YFSETQ. V dropped 0 bases and J dropped 12 bases, with 13 bases sitting between them. CDR3 DNA sequence: TGCGCCAGCAGCTTGGCATCCGAGGTGCCGCAGTTCTTC. It translates to CASSLASEVPQFF.